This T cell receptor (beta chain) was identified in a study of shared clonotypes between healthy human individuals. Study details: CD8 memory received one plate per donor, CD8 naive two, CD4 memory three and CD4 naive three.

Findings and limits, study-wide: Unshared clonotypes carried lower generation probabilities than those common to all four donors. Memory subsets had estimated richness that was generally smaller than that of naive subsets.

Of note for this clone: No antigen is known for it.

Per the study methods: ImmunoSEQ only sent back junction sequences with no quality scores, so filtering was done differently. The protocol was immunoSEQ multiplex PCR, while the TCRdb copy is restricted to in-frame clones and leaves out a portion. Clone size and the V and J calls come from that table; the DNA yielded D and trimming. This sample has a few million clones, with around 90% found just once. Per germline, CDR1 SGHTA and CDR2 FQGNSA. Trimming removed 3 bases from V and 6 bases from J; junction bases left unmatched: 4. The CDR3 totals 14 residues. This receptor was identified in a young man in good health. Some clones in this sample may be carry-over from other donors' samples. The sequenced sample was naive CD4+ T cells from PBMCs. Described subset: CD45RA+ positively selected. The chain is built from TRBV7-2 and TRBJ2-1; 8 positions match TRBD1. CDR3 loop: CASSFQGAGNEQFF. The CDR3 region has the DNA TGTGCCAGCAGCTTTCAGGGGGCCGGCAATGAGCAGTTCTTC.